This note documents a single TCR beta chain sequence. The antigen remains unidentified. Tagging with unique molecular identifiers was applied to individual cDNA molecules. Via MiXCR, TCRdb re-called the 5' RACE reads, giving one row per CDR3 protein. The table shows 62,000 or so distinct CDR3 sequences, with 8% to 9% occurring only once. These data are taken from a study of early T cells in non-severe SARS-CoV-2 infection. Study details: Bulk RNA isolated from unsorted whole blood underwent sequencing; chains were not paired. Findings and limits, study-wide: VDJdb-based annotation leaned toward anti-spike CD8 responses and missed private and CD4 specificities.

The CDR3 has 19 amino acids. The germline V gene encodes CDR1 SGHNT and CDR2 YENEEA. V shed 7 bases and J 1 base; nucleotides not matched to a gene: 19. This TCR was sampled from an adult who was a healthcare worker with PCR-confirmed SARS-CoV-2 infection or an uninfected control (not recorded which). The sequencing here drew on whole blood, taken at baseline. The chain links TRBV11-3 to TRBJ1-5; 7 positions agree with TRBD1. For the CDR3, the DNA is TGTGCCAGCATCGGGGACAGAAACCTTTCCCTTGTCAGCAATCAGCCCCAGCATTTT. Protein: CASIGDRNLSLVSNQPQHF. Based on the CDR3 plus reference TRBV11-3 and TRBJ1-5, the full variable domain is EAGVVQSPRYKIIEKKQPVAFWCNPISGHNTLYWYLQNLGQGPELLIRYENEEAVDDSQLPKDRFSAERLKGVDSTLKIQPAELGDSAVYLCASIGDRNLSLVSNQPQHFGDGTRLSIL.